This T cell receptor beta chain was profiled in a study of CD8 T cells in ankylosing spondylitis. The study, taken as a whole, reports: Seven or eight highly homologous variants made up a TCR beta motif, and this motif appeared characteristic of ankylosing spondylitis blood. Disease-associated clones were reportedly significantly overrepresented in matched ankylosing spondylitis synovial fluid.

A quantitative 5'-RACE method, one with molecular barcodes, was used to make TCR beta libraries. Each CDR3 protein is one row after TCRdb ran MiXCR on the 5' RACE reads. The table includes some 150,000 distinct CDR3 sequences, around 10% detected once. This clonotype was counted ten times or more. The antigen remains undetermined. CDR1 ENHRY and CDR2 SYGVKD come from the germline V gene. Losses at the gene ends were 6 bases for V and 8 bases for J; bases not matched to a gene: 9. CDR3 length: 16 amino acids. This TCR derives from a female donor with ankylosing spondylitis or in good health (not recorded which). V usage is TRBV10-3 and J usage is TRBJ2-1; 14 nucleotides agree with TRBD2. The sample was blood, either unsorted or a sorted T cell fraction (not recorded which). The CDR3 spells CAISETGLAGDHEQFF. CDR3 nucleotides: TGTGCCATCAGCGAAACGGGACTAGCGGGAGACCATGAGCAGTTCTTC.